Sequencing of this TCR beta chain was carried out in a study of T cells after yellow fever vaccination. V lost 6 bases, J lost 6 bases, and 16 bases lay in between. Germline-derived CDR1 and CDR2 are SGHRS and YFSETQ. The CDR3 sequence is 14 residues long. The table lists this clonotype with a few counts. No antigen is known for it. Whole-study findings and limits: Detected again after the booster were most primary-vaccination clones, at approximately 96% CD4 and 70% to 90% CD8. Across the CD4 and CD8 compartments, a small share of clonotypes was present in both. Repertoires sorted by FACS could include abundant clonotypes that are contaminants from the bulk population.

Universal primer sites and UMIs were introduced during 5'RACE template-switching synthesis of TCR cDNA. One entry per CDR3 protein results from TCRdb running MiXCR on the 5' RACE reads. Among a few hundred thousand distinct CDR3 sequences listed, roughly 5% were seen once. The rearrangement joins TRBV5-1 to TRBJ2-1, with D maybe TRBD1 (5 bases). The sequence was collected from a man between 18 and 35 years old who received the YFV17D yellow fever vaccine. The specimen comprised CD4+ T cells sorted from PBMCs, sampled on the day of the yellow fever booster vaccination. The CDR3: CASKWGPDPNEQFF. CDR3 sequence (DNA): TGCGCCAGCAAATGGGGCCCCGACCCCAATGAGCAGTTCTTC.